Each of the 5 T cell receptor beta chains below was sequenced from the same sample in a study of blood T cell repertoires in COVID-19. Using immunoSEQ multiplex PCR, the repertoire was profiled, and TCRdb retains in-frame clones only, with some absent. The sample carries about 160,000 clones, over 60% recorded once. The sample taken for sequencing was peripheral blood. All receptors come from a man aged 60 to 75 with acute or convalescent COVID-19.

This clone appeared once. In DNA, the CDR3 is TGTGCCATCAGAGAACTAAACAGGGGAGATACGCAGTATTTT. It is translated as CAIRELNRGDTQYF. The chain links TRBV10-3 to TRBJ2-3; TRBD1 agrees at 7 bases. J lost 5 bases, V lost 6 bases, and 8 bases had no gene match. CDR1 is ENHRY and CDR2 is SYGVKD in the germline V gene. The CDR3 contains 14 residues.

This clone was observed a few times. This chain uses TRBV29-1 with TRBJ1-2; 10 bases fit TRBD1. Trimming took 6 bases from V and 7 from J; bases not matched to a gene: 5. CDR1 and CDR2 (germline): SQVTM, ANQGSEA. This CDR3 has 12 amino acids. CDR3: CSVTGGGSGYTF. DNA of the CDR3: TGCAGCGTGACAGGGGGCGGATCTGGCTACACCTTC. Filled out from reference TRBV29-1 and TRBJ1-2, the complete variable domain reads SAVISQKPSRDICQRGTSLTIQCQVDSQVTMMFWYRQQPGQSLTLIATANQGSEATYESGFVIDKFPISRPNLTFSTLTVSNMSPEDSSIYLCSVTGGGSGYTFGSGTRLTVV.

The V call is TRBV9, the J call TRBJ1-5; no clear D gene. The CDR3 extends over 14 amino acids. Looked up from germline, CDR1 is SGDLS and CDR2 is YYNGEE. The V and J ends lost 2 bases and 1 base respectively, with 7 bases between them. The CDR3 nucleotides read TGTGCCAGCAGCGTCCACTGGAGCAATCAGCCCCAGCATTTT. This sequence encodes CASSVHWSNQPQHF.

The chain uses TRBV6-1 and TRBJ2-2; 7 bases fit TRBD1. Germline trimming cut 2 bases from V and 1 base from J; bases unmatched to any gene: 4. Germline CDR1 is MNHNS and CDR2 is SASEGT. The CDR3 consists of 16 residues. The CDR3 region is CASSERPGGNTGELFF. The CDR3 bases are TGTGCCAGCAGTGAAAGGCCAGGGGGGAACACCGGGGAGCTGTTTTTT.

This clone occurred once. The chain carries TRBV5-6 and TRBJ2-2; TRBD1 matches at 7 bases. The CDR3 is made up of 16 amino acids. After removal of 4 bases from V and 2 bases from J, the junction contained 8 bases not matched to a gene. CDR1 is SGHDT, CDR2 YYEEEE, per germline. This CDR3 is CASSLTQGPNTGELFF. Here the CDR3 DNA reads TGTGCCAGCAGCCTTACACAGGGGCCAAACACCGGGGAGCTGTTTTTT.